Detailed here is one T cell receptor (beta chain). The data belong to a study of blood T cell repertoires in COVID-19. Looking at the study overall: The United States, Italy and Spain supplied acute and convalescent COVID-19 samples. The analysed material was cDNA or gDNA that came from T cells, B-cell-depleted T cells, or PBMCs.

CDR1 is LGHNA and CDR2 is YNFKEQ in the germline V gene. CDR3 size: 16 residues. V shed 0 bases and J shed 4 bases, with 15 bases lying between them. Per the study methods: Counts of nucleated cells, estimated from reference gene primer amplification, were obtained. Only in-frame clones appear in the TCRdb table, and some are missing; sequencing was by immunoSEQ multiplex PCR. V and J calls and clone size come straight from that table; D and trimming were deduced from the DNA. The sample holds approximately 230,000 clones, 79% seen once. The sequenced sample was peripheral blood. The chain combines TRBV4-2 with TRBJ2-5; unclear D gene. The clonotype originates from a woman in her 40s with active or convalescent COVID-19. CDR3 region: CASSQEVERSRETQYF. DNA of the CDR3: TGTGCCAGCAGCCAAGAGGTGGAGAGGAGCCGAGAGACCCAGTACTTC.